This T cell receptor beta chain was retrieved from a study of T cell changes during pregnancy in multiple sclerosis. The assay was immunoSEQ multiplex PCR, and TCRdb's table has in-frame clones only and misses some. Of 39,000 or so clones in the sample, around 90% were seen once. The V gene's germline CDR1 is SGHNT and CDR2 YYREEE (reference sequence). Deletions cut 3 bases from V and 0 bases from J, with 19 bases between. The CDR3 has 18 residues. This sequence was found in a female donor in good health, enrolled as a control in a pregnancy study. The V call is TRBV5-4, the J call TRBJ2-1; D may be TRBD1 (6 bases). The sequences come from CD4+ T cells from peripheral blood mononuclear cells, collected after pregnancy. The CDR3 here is CASSSKLQGPSSYNEQFF. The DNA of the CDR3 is TGTGCCAGCAGCTCGAAGCTACAGGGCCCGAGCTCCTACAATGAGCAGTTCTTC. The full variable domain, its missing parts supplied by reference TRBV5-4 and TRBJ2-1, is ETGVTQSPTHLIKTRGQQVTLRCSSQSGHNTVSWYQQALGQGPQFIFQYYREEENGRGNFPPRFSGLQFPNYSSELNVNALELDDSALYLCASSSKLQGPSSYNEQFFGPGTRLTVL.